These 28 T cell receptor beta chains share one sample of origin, sequenced in a study of vaccination and CD4 T cells after COVID-19. Described treatment: roughly ten-day PBMC culture with coronavirus spike peptide pools or control peptides (ViraFEST assay). These TCRs are of unknown antigen specificity. Cultured CD4+ T cell DNA was sequenced using the Oncomine TCR Beta short-read assay. One entry per CDR3 protein, called by TCRdb with MiXCR from the PCR reads. The sample lists about 20,000 distinct CDR3 sequences; around 50% were seen once. Sequences were obtained from CD4+ T cells from blood, cultured in vitro. All receptors derive from a human donor who had recovered from COVID-19.

The CDR3 nucleotides read TGTGCCAGCAGTGGAGGGCTACTGAGCTCCTACAATGAGCAGTTCTTC. Translated: CASSGGLLSSYNEQFF. J is TRBJ2-1 and V is TRBV11-3; D might be TRBD2 (6 bases). The CDR3 is 16 amino acids. Trimming shortened V by 6 bases and J by 0 bases, and 15 bases separated the two germline ends. Per the germline V gene, CDR1 is SGHNT and CDR2 is YENEEA.

This clonotype appeared a few times. The chain couples TRBV7-9 to TRBJ2-5; tentative D call: TRBD1 (5 bases). V was shortened by 1 base and J by 0 bases, with 12 bases between the two germline ends. Germline values: CDR1 SEHNR, CDR2 FQNEAQ (reference sequence). This CDR3 is built from 16 residues. The CDR3 is CASSLGDRSHQETQYF. Written as DNA, the CDR3 is TGTGCCAGCAGCTTAGGCGACAGAAGCCACCAAGAGACCCAGTACTTC.

This chain connects TRBV18 to TRBJ1-1; the D gene is possibly TRBD1 (6 bases). Trimming left V 5 bases short and J 3 bases short, with 19 bases between. This CDR3 region has 16 residues. The germline V gene encodes CDR1 KGHSH and CDR2 LQKENI. Here the CDR3 reads CASSEHVQGSDTEAFF. CDR3 bases: TGTGCCAGCTCAGAACACGTACAGGGTTCGGACACTGAAGCTTTCTTT.

In its sample, this clonotype was seen a few times. V and J are TRBV20-1 and TRBJ2-1; D is unclear. Trimming took off 5 bases at V and 3 bases at J, with 17 bases between the two ends. This CDR3 comprises 15 residues. CDR1 is DFQATT, CDR2 SNEGSKA, per germline (reference sequence). The CDR3 nucleotides are TGCAGTGCTCCCTCTTGGCGGACCTACTACAATGAGCAGTTCTTC. Amino acids: CSAPSWRTYYNEQFF.

This clonotype was observed a few times. CDR3 amino acids: CASSFGRVLNQPQHF. The CDR3 DNA reads as TGTGCCAGCAGCTTTGGCAGGGTTCTCAATCAGCCCCAGCATTTT. The chain joins TRBV7-2 to TRBJ1-5, with a tentative D call TRBD1 (5 bases). The germline gives CDR1 SGHTA, CDR2 FQGNSA. Deletions cut 3 bases from V and 3 bases from J, with 12 bases between. The CDR3 loop spans 15 amino acids.

This clonotype was counted only a few times. The rearrangement uses TRBV4-1 and TRBJ1-1; D perhaps matches TRBD1 (5 bases). The CDR3 covers 14 residues. Trimming removed 4 bases from V and 2 bases from J, with 11 bases in between. Germline values: CDR1 MGHRA, CDR2 YSYEKL. CDR3 nucleotides: TGCGCCAGCAGCCGAGGGGTAGGTAACACTGAAGCTTTCTTT. The encoded protein is CASSRGVGNTEAFF.

V gene TRBV2 combines with J gene TRBJ2-6, with TRBD1 identical over 9 bases. Germline V gene sequence: CDR1 SNHLY, CDR2 FYNNEI. The CDR3 has 19 amino acids. The V gene end was trimmed by 6 bases and the J gene end by 1 base; junction bases not matched to a gene: 13. The CDR3 nucleotides read TGTGCCAGCAGCCGCACCGGGACAGGGAGTAGGTCTGGGGCCAACGTCCTGACTTTC. Its translation: CASSRTGTGSRSGANVLTF.

There are a few counts of this clonotype. This chain joins TRBV7-9 and TRBJ1-2; TRBD1 is a possible D gene (6 bases). CDR3 length: 13 amino acids. Trimming shortened V by 3 bases and J by 4 bases, and 9 bases separated the two germline ends. Germline-derived CDR1 and CDR2 are SEHNR and FQNEAQ (reference sequence). The CDR3 region has the DNA TGTGCCAGCAGCTTTGAACAGGGCTATGGCTACACCTTC. Translating it yields CASSFEQGYGYTF.

This chain uses TRBV6-1 with TRBJ2-2; 9 nucleotides match TRBD1. V lost 6 bases to trimming and J lost 3 bases; unmatched junction nucleotides: 2. This CDR3 is 14 amino acids long. Germline CDR1 reads MNHNS; CDR2 reads SASEGT. The chain's CDR3 is CASSGQGYTGELFF. Written as DNA, the CDR3 is TGTGCCAGCAGCGGACAGGGGTACACCGGGGAGCTGTTTTTT.

The chain employs TRBV7-2 and TRBJ1-5; tentative D call: TRBD1 (5 bases). The germline V and J ends were trimmed by 2 bases and 6 bases, with 20 bases remaining between them. This CDR3 contains 17 residues. Germline V gives CDR1 SGHTA, CDR2 FQGNSA. The CDR3: CASSLSPPSGRIQPQHF. As DNA, the CDR3 is TGTGCCAGCAGCTTATCGCCGCCTTCGGGGCGTATTCAGCCCCAGCATTTT.

This rearrangement joins TRBV10-3 to TRBJ1-2; D may be TRBD1 (5 bases). CDR1 and CDR2 (germline): ENHRY, SYGVKD. The CDR3 is made up of 14 amino acids. Trimming took 0 bases from V and 8 from J, leaving 13 bases between them. Here the CDR3 reads CAISESGDAGGYTF. CDR3 coding DNA: TGTGCCATCAGTGAGTCGGGGGACGCAGGCGGCTACACCTTC.

The V call is TRBV7-9, the J call TRBJ2-7; the D gene is possibly TRBD2 (6 bases). There are 15 residues in the CDR3. Looked up from germline, CDR1 is SEHNR and CDR2 is FQNEAQ (reference sequence). The germline V and J ends were trimmed by 5 bases and 4 bases, with 18 bases remaining between them. DNA of the CDR3: TGTGCCAGCAGCCGCTATGGGACTCCTTCTTACGAGCAGTACTTC. Protein: CASSRYGTPSYEQYF.

Only a few counts were recorded for this clonotype. J is TRBJ1-2 and V is TRBV5-4; D is ambiguous. The CDR3 length is 14 residues. Trimming cost V 0 bases and J 2 bases, with 8 bases left between them. The germline gives CDR1 SGHNT, CDR2 YYREEE (reference sequence). CDR3 coding DNA: TGTGCCAGCAGCTTGGGAGTCACGAACTATGGCTACACCTTC. The encoded protein is CASSLGVTNYGYTF. The full variable domain, in which reference TRBV5-4 and TRBJ1-2 provide the parts outside the CDR3, is ETGVTQSPTHLIKTRGQQVTLRCSSQSGHNTVSWYQQALGQGPQFIFQYYREEENGRGNFPPRFSGLQFPNYSSELNVNALELDDSALYLCASSLGVTNYGYTFGSGTRLTVV.

The CDR3 nucleotides are TGTGCCAGCAGTTTGATGGACTTGAACACCGGGGAGCTGTTTTTT. Translating it yields CASSLMDLNTGELFF. The chain uses TRBV12-3 or TRBV12-4 and TRBJ2-2; D is possibly TRBD2 (5 bases). Trimming took off 3 bases at V and 1 base at J, with 9 bases between the two ends. The CDR3 is 15 amino acids.

This clonotype was detected only a few times. The chain links TRBV12-3 or TRBV12-4 to TRBJ2-7, with no clear D. CDR3 length: 12 amino acids. The V end was cut by 6 bases, the J end by 3 bases, with 9 bases between. This chain's CDR3 is CASSLHGYEQYF. For the CDR3, the DNA is TGTGCCAGCAGCCTCCACGGCTACGAGCAGTACTTC.

The rearrangement uses TRBV5-1 and TRBJ2-5; D call uncertain. Germline CDR1 reads SGHRS; CDR2 reads YFSETQ. Trimming pared 1 base from V and 5 bases from J, leaving 18 bases between. This CDR3 comprises 16 residues. Here the CDR3 reads CASSLMVMIGKETQYF. CDR3 DNA: TGCGCCAGCAGCTTGATGGTAATGATAGGGAAGGAGACCCAGTACTTC.

This clonotype has just a few counts. The chain uses TRBV2 and TRBJ2-7; 12 nucleotides match TRBD1. J gave up 7 bases and V 8 bases, and 12 bases lay outside the gene matches. CDR1 and CDR2 from the germline V gene are SNHLY and FYNNEI. The CDR3 spans 15 residues. The CDR3: CASSLSGTGGEEQYF. Written as DNA, the CDR3 is TGTGCCAGCTCCCTAAGCGGGACAGGGGGCGAAGAGCAGTACTTC.

V gene TRBV27 combines with J gene TRBJ2-5; D is unclear. The length of the CDR3 is 13 residues. Germline assignment: CDR1 MNHEY and CDR2 SMNVEV (reference sequence). V lost 6 bases, J lost 2 bases, and 10 bases lay in between. The CDR3 protein is CASRRRVQETQYF. CDR3 coding DNA: TGTGCCAGCAGGCGTAGAGTACAAGAGACCCAGTACTTC.

The V call is TRBV7-2, the J call TRBJ2-1; D is unclear. Germline CDR1 and CDR2: SGHTA and FQGNSA. V was trimmed by 1 base and J by 0 bases, leaving 4 bases between them. The CDR3 contains 14 residues. CDR3 sequence: CASSLGSSYNEQFF. As DNA, the CDR3 is TGTGCCAGCAGCTTAGGCAGCTCCTACAATGAGCAGTTCTTC.

This clonotype has only a few counts. The chain is built from TRBV7-2 and TRBJ2-3, with D uncertain. Trimming took off 5 bases at V and 6 bases at J, with 6 bases between the two ends. The CDR3 has 11 residues. From germline, CDR1 is SGHTA and CDR2 FQGNSA. The chain's CDR3 is CASSPKDTQYF. The DNA of the CDR3 is TGTGCCAGCAGCCCTAAGGATACGCAGTATTTT.

The rearrangement links TRBV20-1 to TRBJ2-1; 9 bases are shared with TRBD1. The V gene end was trimmed by 5 bases and the J gene end by 7 bases; junction bases not matched to a gene: 9. The CDR3 consists of 14 residues. CDR1 is DFQATT and CDR2 is SNEGSKA in the germline V gene (reference sequence). The CDR3 bases are TGCAGTGCTCACCCGGGACAGGGAAGGAATGAGCAGTTCTTC. This translates into CSAHPGQGRNEQFF.

This clonotype came up a few times. The chain joins TRBV6-1 to TRBJ1-6, with D maybe TRBD1 (6 bases). With 7 bases removed from V and 7 bases from J, the gap between germline ends came to 20 bases. The CDR3 is 16 residues long. The germline CDR1 and CDR2 sequences are MNHNS and SASEGT. CDR3 amino acids: CASTPTRAGDNSPLHF. The CDR3 coding sequence is TGTGCCAGCACCCCTACGAGGGCAGGGGACAATTCACCCCTCCACTTT.

The V call is TRBV7-2, the J call TRBJ2-7, with 8 bases lining up with TRBD2. The V gene's germline CDR1 is SGHTA and CDR2 FQGNSA. The V and J ends lost 5 bases and 6 bases, in that order; junction bases with no gene match: 9. The CDR3 has 14 amino acids. The CDR3, as DNA: TGTGCCAGCAGCCTTTCCAGGACTAGCTCCGAGCAGTACTTC. It specifies CASSLSRTSSEQYF.

This clonotype was observed a few times. The chain uses TRBV7-2 and TRBJ1-6; the D is unclear. Germline V gives CDR1 SGHTA, CDR2 FQGNSA. V was cut by 2 bases and J by 8 bases, with 7 bases left in between. The CDR3 loop spans 13 amino acids. CDR3 sequence: CASSLLPYSPLHF. CDR3 nucleotides: TGTGCCAGCAGCTTACTCCCTTATTCACCCCTCCACTTT.

The chain uses TRBV11-2 and TRBJ2-5; D may be TRBD1 or TRBD2 (6 bases each). This CDR3 comprises 15 residues. Germline CDR1 is SGHAT and CDR2 is FQNNGV. With 6 bases removed from V and 4 bases from J, the gap between germline ends came to 18 bases. The CDR3 is CASRRRGLRGETQYF. The CDR3, as DNA: TGTGCCAGCAGACGACGGGGGCTGAGGGGAGAGACCCAGTACTTC.

The chain is built from TRBV12-5 and TRBJ1-5; D call uncertain. This CDR3 comprises 13 residues. V shed 6 bases and J shed 7 bases, with 13 bases lying between them. In germline, CDR1 is LGHNT, CDR2 FRNRAP. This CDR3 reads CASGLTGGQPQHF. DNA for the CDR3: TGTGCTAGTGGACTAACGGGTGGCCAGCCCCAGCATTTT.

V usage is TRBV20-1 and J usage is TRBJ2-1, with no clear D. The CDR3 extends over 15 amino acids. Germline V gives CDR1 DFQATT, CDR2 SNEGSKA (reference sequence). V was clipped by 4 bases and J by 2 bases, with 15 bases between them. The CDR3 bases are TGCAGTGCTACCCCATTGAGTGGGGCCTACAATGAGCAGTTCTTC. Its protein product is CSATPLSGAYNEQFF.

J is TRBJ2-3 and V is TRBV7-6, with TRBD2 matching 12 bases. After removal of 4 bases from V and 3 bases from J, the junction contained 17 bases not matched to a gene. Germline values: CDR1 SGHVS, CDR2 FNYEAQ. This CDR3 comprises 20 residues. CDR3 in amino acids: CASSSQRGGLLAGGTDTQYF. For the CDR3, the DNA is TGTGCCAGCAGCTCCCAACGAGGGGGTTTGCTAGCGGGAGGGACAGATACGCAGTATTTT.